This T cell receptor (beta chain) stems from a study of blood T cells in healthy people across ages. Germline lookup yields CDR1 SGHVS and CDR2 FQNEAQ. J gave up 0 bases and V 5 bases, and 13 bases lay outside the gene matches. The CDR3 contains 18 residues. This clonotype was detected only a few times. A sample-barcoded 5' primer and a J-beta primer mix were used in a second PCR of roughly 7 to 12 cycles. A single record per CDR3 protein comes from TCRdb applying MiXCR to the 5' RACE reads. This table holds 750,000 to 950,000 distinct CDR3 sequences, roughly 24% found once. In addition, the sample was reused for a study of T cells of mothers and their children.

Material for sequencing was blood. The TCR originated in a boy aged 5-17 years in good health. The chain joins TRBV7-8 to TRBJ2-4; 7 bases fit TRBD1. The CDR3 nucleotides read TGTGCCAGCAGCGCCCCCGGGACAGCTTTCCTAGCCAAAAACATTCAGTACTTC. This gives the protein CASSAPGTAFLAKNIQYF. The whole variable domain, remainder taken from reference TRBV7-8 and TRBJ2-4, is GAGVSQSPRYKVAKRGQDVALRCDPISGHVSLFWYQQALGQGPEFLTYFQNEAQLDKSGLPSDRFFAERPEGSVSTLKIQRTQQEDSAVYLCASSAPGTAFLAKNIQYFGAGTRLSVL.